This is a list of T cell receptor beta chains from one sample in a study of cytomegalovirus exposure and HLA in healthy donors. Clones were sequenced by immunoSEQ multiplex PCR, and TCRdb holds only the in-frame ones, with some missing. The sample contains roughly 150,000 clones, over 75% of which appear only once. The specimen sequenced was PBMCs. The origin of the receptors is a man aged 45-60 years in good health and CMV-seropositive. The CDR3 runs from the conserved cysteine through the conserved F or W. Each record gives: D gene, V gene, clone size, J gene, CDR3 DNA, CDR3 protein. D genes are given only for firm matches. Clone size is given for some rows only: seen once, a few or many times, or a class if the clone is expanded.

d_gene: NA; v_gene: TRBV5-1; abundance: NA; j_gene: TRBJ1-1; CDR3nt: TGCGCCAGCAGCTCGGAAGGAGTCATGAACACTGAAGCTTTCTTT; CDR3aa: CASSSEGVMNTEAFF
d_gene: NA; v_gene: TRBV5-4; abundance: NA; j_gene: TRBJ2-1; CDR3nt: TGTGCCAGCAGCCCGGAAGCGGATATCTACAATGAGCAGTTCTTC; CDR3aa: CASSPEADIYNEQFF
d_gene: TRBD1; v_gene: TRBV28; abundance: NA; j_gene: TRBJ1-1; CDR3nt: TGTGCCAGCAGTTTATACTACAGGGGGGACACTGAAGCTTTCTTT; CDR3aa: CASSLYYRGDTEAFF
d_gene: NA; v_gene: TRBV5-1; abundance: NA; j_gene: TRBJ2-5; CDR3nt: TGCGCCAGCAGCTCAACGCCAGGGGCGGATGGGGAGACCCAGTACTTC; CDR3aa: CASSSTPGADGETQYF
d_gene: NA; v_gene: TRBV30; abundance: few; j_gene: TRBJ2-7; CDR3nt: TGTGCCTGGAGTATCAGGGACTACGAGCAGTACTTC; CDR3aa: CAWSIRDYEQYF
d_gene: TRBD1; v_gene: TRBV11-2; abundance: NA; j_gene: TRBJ2-7; CDR3nt: TGTGCCAGCAGAGTGGTCCCGGACAGGGGCTACGAGCAGTACTTC; CDR3aa: CASRVVPDRGYEQYF
d_gene: NA; v_gene: TRBV6-5; abundance: NA; j_gene: TRBJ1-2; CDR3nt: TGTGCCAGCAGTTCCCCCCGGGGGGACTTCTATGGCTACACCTTC; CDR3aa: CASSSPRGDFYGYTF
d_gene: TRBD2; v_gene: TRBV5-8; abundance: NA; j_gene: TRBJ2-2; CDR3nt: TGTGCCAGCGGGGGTCTTAGCGGGGGATTCGCGAACACCGGGGAGCTGTTTTTT; CDR3aa: CASGGLSGGFANTGELFF
d_gene: NA; v_gene: TRBV27; abundance: NA; j_gene: TRBJ2-1; CDR3nt: TGTGCCAGCAGGAGAGTAGCGGCCTCCTACAATGAGCAGTTCTTC; CDR3aa: CASRRVAASYNEQFF
d_gene: NA; v_gene: TRBV19; abundance: NA; j_gene: TRBJ2-7; CDR3nt: TGTGCCACGAAATTGGAGGGGGCGGCTTCCTACGAGCAGTACTTC; CDR3aa: CATKLEGAASYEQYF
d_gene: TRBD2; v_gene: TRBV6-5; abundance: few; j_gene: TRBJ2-7; CDR3nt: TGTGCCAGCAAACTAGCGGGAGGGGGCTACGAGCAGTACTTC; CDR3aa: CASKLAGGGYEQYF
d_gene: NA; v_gene: TRBV4-3; abundance: once; j_gene: TRBJ2-5; CDR3nt: TGCGCCAGCAGCCGTAATCGAGCCCCCCAAGAGACCCAGTACTTC; CDR3aa: CASSRNRAPQETQYF
d_gene: TRBD1; v_gene: TRBV6-5; abundance: NA; j_gene: TRBJ1-5; CDR3nt: TGTGCCAGCAGTACAGGGGTCCTTAGCAATCAGCCCCAGCATTTT; CDR3aa: CASSTGVLSNQPQHF
d_gene: TRBD1; v_gene: TRBV7-3; abundance: NA; j_gene: TRBJ1-1; CDR3nt: TGTGCCAGCAGCGGGACAGGGGGAGGGGAAGCTTTCTTT; CDR3aa: CASSGTGGGEAFF
d_gene: NA; v_gene: TRBV6-1; abundance: NA; j_gene: TRBJ1-5; CDR3nt: TGTGCCAGCAGTGGGATTGCGGGTAGCAATCAGCCCCAGCATTTT; CDR3aa: CASSGIAGSNQPQHF